Sequencing of this T cell receptor (beta chain) was carried out in a study of blood T cells in healthy people across ages. Looking at the study overall: With template switching, about one barcoded beta molecule was captured per two T cells.

The use of a sample-barcoded 5' primer and a J-beta primer mix characterized a second PCR of about 6 to 12 cycles. MiXCR, run by TCRdb on the 5' RACE reads, gives a single entry per CDR3 protein. The sample lists around 820,000 distinct CDR3 sequences, about 25% occurring once. Unmatched junction bases numbered 9, after V lost 6 bases and J lost 4 bases. This CDR3 has 17 residues. The germline V gene encodes CDR1 MDHEN and CDR2 SYDVKM. In addition, the sample was reused for a study of T cells of mothers and their children. That paper adds: Nine systemically healthy Caucasian donors: three mothers, six children.

The gene calls are TRBV28 and TRBJ2-3, with TRBD2 identical over 14 bases. This clonotype was obtained from a boy aged 10-17 years in good health. Sequenced material: blood. The CDR3 DNA follows: TGTGCCAGCAGCCGTCGACTAGCGGGAGGGGGATCAGATACGCAGTATTTT. Amino acid sequence: CASSRRLAGGGSDTQYF.